This TCR beta chain was found in a study of shared clonotypes between healthy human individuals. Whole-study findings and limits: Clonotypes shared by all four sorted-subset donors had higher generation probabilities than non-shared clonotypes.

This clone was observed once. Its antigen is currently unknown. The CDR3 is 13 amino acids. V gave up 5 bases and J gave up 5 bases; unmatched junction bases: 5. Germline V gives CDR1 GTSNPN, CDR2 SVGIG (reference sequence). The material for each subset, its genomic DNA, was split evenly across several immunoSEQ plates. Authors' processing steps: ImmunoSEQ only sent back junction sequences with no quality scores, so filtering was done differently. Only in-frame clones appear in the TCRdb table, and some are missing; sequencing was by immunoSEQ multiplex PCR. V, J and clone size are those of that table, while D and trimming were read from the DNA. This table holds almost 750,000 clones, roughly 72% found once.

The clonotype was recovered from a woman in her thirties in good health. Source material: memory CD4+ T cells sorted from blood. This sample's subset: CD45RA-negative fraction. V and J are TRBV30 and TRBJ1-5, with 8 bases aligning to TRBD1. The CDR3 sequence: CAWGQGRDQPQHF. CDR3 DNA sequence: TGTGCCTGGGGACAGGGTCGGGATCAGCCCCAGCATTTT.